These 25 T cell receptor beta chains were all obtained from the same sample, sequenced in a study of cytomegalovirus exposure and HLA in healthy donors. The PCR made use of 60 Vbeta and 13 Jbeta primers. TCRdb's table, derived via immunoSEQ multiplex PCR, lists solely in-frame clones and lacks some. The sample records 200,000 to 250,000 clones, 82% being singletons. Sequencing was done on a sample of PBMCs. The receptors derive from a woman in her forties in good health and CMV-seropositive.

Here the CDR3 DNA reads TGCGCCAGCATCGACAGGGGGAGGAACACTGAAGCTTTCTTT. Its translation is CASIDRGRNTEAFF. V gene TRBV10-2 combines with J gene TRBJ1-1, with 9 bases aligning to TRBD1. CDR1 is WSHSY, CDR2 SAAADI, per germline. The CDR3 extends over 14 amino acids. J lost 1 base, V lost 7 bases, and 4 bases had no gene match.

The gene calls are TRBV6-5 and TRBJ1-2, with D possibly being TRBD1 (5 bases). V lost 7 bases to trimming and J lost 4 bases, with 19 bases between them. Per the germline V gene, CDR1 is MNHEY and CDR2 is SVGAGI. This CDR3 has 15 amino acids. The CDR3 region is CASTRSGQSPYGYTF. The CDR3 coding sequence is TGTGCCAGCACTCGATCAGGGCAATCGCCCTATGGCTACACCTTC.

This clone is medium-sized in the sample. CDR3 nucleotides: TGCGCCAGCAGCCCGAAGTGGCGGGACACTGAAGCTTTCTTT. This sequence encodes CASSPKWRDTEAFF. The chain combines TRBV4-1 with TRBJ1-1, with D hard to call. This CDR3 is built from 14 residues. The germline gives CDR1 MGHRA, CDR2 YSYEKL. V shed 4 bases and J shed 3 bases, with 12 bases lying between them.

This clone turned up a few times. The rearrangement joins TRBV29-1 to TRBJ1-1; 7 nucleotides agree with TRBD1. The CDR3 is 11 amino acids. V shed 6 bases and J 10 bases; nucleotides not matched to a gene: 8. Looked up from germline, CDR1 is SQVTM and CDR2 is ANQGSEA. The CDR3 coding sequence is TGCAGCGTGACCGGGGGACAGACAGCTTTCTTT. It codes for CSVTGGQTAFF.

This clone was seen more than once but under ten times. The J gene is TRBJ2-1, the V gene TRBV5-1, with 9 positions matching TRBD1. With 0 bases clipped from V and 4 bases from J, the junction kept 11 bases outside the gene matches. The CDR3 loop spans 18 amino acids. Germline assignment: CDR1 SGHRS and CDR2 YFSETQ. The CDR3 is CASSLGAPGQGPYNEQFF. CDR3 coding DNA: TGCGCCAGCAGCTTGGGGGCACCGGGACAGGGACCTTACAATGAGCAGTTCTTC.

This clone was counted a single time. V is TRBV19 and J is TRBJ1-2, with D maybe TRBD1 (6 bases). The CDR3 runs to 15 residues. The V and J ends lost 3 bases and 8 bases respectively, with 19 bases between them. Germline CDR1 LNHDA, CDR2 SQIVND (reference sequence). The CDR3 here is CASSMEKRAQGGYTF. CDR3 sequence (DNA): TGTGCCAGTAGTATGGAGAAGAGGGCCCAGGGGGGCTACACCTTC. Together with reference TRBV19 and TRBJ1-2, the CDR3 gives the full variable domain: DGGITQSPKYLFRKEGQNVTLSCEQNLNHDAMYWYRQDPGQGLRLIYYSQIVNDFQKGDIAEGYSVSREKKESFPLTVTSAQKNPTAFYLCASSMEKRAQGGYTFGSGTRLTVV.

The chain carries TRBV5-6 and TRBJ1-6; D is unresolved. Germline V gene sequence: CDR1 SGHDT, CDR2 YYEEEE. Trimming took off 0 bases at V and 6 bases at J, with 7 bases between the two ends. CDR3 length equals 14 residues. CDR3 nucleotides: TGTGCCAGCAGCTTGGGGCGGATTAATTCACCCCTCCACTTT. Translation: CASSLGRINSPLHF.

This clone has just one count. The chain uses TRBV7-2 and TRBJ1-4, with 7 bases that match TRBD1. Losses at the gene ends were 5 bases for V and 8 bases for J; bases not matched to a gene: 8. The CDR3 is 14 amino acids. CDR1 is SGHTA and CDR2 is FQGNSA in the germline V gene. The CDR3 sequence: CASSVRSGGEKLFF. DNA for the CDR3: TGTGCCAGCAGCGTCCGGTCAGGGGGGGAAAAACTGTTTTTT.

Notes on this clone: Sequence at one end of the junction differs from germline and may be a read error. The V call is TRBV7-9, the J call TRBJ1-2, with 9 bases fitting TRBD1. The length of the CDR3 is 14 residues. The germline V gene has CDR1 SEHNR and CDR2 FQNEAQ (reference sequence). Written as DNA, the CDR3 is TGTTCCAGCAGCTTGGGACAGGGCATGTCGGGCTACACCTTC. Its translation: CSSSLGQGMSGYTF.

Here the CDR3 DNA reads TGTGCCAGCAGTCTAGTGACAGGATCCCAGTTCTTC. This codes for CASSLVTGSQFF. V gene TRBV28 combines with J gene TRBJ2-1; D possibly corresponds to TRBD1 (6 bases). Trimming took 5 bases from V and 13 from J, leaving 15 bases between them. Germline loops: CDR1 MDHEN, CDR2 SYDVKM. This CDR3 has 12 residues.

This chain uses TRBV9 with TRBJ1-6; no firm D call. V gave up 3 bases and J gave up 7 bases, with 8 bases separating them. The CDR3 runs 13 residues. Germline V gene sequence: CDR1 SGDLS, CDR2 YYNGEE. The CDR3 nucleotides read TGTGCCAGCAGCGGAGGAAGAAATTCACCCCTCCACTTT. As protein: CASSGGRNSPLHF.

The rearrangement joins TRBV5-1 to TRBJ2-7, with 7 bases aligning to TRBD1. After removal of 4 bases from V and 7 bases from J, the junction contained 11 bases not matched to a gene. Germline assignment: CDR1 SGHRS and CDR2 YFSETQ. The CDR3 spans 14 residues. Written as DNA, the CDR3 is TGCGCCAGCAGCCCGCAACAGGGGATAGGGGAGCAGTACTTC. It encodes CASSPQQGIGEQYF. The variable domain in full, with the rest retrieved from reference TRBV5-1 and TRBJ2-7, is KAGVTQTPRYLIKTRGQQVTLSCSPISGHRSVSWYQQTPGQGLQFLFEYFSETQRNKGNFPGRFSGRQFSNSRSEMNVSTLELGDSALYLCASSPQQGIGEQYFGPGTRLTVT.

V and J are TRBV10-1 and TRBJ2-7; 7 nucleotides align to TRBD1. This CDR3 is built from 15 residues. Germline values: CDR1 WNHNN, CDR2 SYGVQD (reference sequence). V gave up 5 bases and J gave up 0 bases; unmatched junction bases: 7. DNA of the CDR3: TGCGCCAGCAGTCCGCACAGGGGACCCTCCTACGAGCAGTACTTC. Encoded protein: CASSPHRGPSYEQYF.

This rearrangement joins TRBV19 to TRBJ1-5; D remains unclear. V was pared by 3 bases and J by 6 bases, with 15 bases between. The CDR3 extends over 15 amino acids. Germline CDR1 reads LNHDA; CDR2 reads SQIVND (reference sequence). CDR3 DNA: TGTGCCAGTAGTATTTTCGGGAACCCTTTTCAGCCCCAGCATTTT. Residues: CASSIFGNPFQPQHF. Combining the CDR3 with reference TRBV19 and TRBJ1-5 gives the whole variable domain DGGITQSPKYLFRKEGQNVTLSCEQNLNHDAMYWYRQDPGQGLRLIYYSQIVNDFQKGDIAEGYSVSREKKESFPLTVTSAQKNPTAFYLCASSIFGNPFQPQHFGDGTRLSIL.

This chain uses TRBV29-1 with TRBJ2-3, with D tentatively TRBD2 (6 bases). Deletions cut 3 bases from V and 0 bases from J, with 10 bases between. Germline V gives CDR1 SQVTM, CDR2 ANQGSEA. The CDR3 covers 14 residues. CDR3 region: CSVEAGGSTDTQYF. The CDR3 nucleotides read TGCAGCGTTGAGGCCGGGGGTAGCACAGATACGCAGTATTTT.

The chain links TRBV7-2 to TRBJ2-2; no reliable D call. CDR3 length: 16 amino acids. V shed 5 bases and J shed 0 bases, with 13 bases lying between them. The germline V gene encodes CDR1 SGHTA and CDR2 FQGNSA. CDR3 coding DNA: TGTGCCAGCAGCGTCCCCCGGCGGCCGAACACCGGGGAGCTGTTTTTT. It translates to CASSVPRRPNTGELFF. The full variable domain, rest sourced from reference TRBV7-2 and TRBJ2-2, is GAGVSQSPSNKVTEKGKDVELRCDPISGHTALYWYRQSLGQGLEFLIYFQGNSAPDKSGLPSDRFSAERTGGSVSTLTIQRTQQEDSAVYLCASSVPRRPNTGELFFGEGSRLTVL.

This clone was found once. CDR3: CASSFGTGGYEQFF. The DNA for the CDR3 is TGTGCCAGCAGCTTTGGGACAGGGGGCTATGAGCAGTTCTTC. J is TRBJ2-1 and V is TRBV7-2, with 12 bases lining up with TRBD1. CDR1 SGHTA and CDR2 FQGNSA come from the germline V gene. The CDR3 totals 14 residues. V shed 3 bases, J shed 8 bases, and the junction held 2 bases outside the gene matches.

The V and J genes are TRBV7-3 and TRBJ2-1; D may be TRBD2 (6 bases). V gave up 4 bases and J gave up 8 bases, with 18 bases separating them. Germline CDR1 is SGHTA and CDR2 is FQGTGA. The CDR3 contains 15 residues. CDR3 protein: CASSWRGPPGDEQFF. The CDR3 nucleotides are TGTGCCAGCAGCTGGAGGGGCCCGCCTGGGGATGAGCAGTTCTTC.

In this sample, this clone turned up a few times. The CDR3 sequence: CAISEETRIYGYTF. As DNA, the CDR3 is TGTGCCATCAGTGAGGAGACACGGATCTATGGCTACACCTTC. V usage is TRBV10-3 and J usage is TRBJ1-2; D not resolved. V was cut by 2 bases and J by 4 bases, with 11 bases left in between. The CDR3 loop spans 14 amino acids. Looked up from germline, CDR1 is ENHRY and CDR2 is SYGVKD.

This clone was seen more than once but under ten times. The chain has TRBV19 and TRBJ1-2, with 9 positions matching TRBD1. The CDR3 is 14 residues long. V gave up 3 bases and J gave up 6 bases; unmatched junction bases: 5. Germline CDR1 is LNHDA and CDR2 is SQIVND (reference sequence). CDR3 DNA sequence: TGTGCCAGTAGTATGGGGGGACAGGGACATGGCTACACCTTC. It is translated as CASSMGGQGHGYTF.

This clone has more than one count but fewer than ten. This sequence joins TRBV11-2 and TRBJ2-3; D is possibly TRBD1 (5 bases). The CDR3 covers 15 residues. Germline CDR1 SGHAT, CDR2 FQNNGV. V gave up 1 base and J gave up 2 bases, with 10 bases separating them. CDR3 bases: TGTGCCAGCAGCTTAGGGGGCAGTCACACAGATACGCAGTATTTT. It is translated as CASSLGGSHTDTQYF.

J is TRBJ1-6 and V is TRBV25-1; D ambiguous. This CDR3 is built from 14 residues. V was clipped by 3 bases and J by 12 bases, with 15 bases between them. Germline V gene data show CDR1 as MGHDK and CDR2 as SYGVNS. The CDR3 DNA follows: TGTGCCAGCAGTGACAGGTCGAGATTCGGACCCCTCCACTTT. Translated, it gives CASSDRSRFGPLHF.

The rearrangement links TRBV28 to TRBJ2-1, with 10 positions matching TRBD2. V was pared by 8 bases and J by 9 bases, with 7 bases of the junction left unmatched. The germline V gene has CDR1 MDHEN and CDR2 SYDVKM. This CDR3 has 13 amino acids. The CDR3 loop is CASDTLAGSEQFF. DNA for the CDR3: TGTGCCAGCGATACACTAGCGGGAAGTGAGCAGTTCTTC.

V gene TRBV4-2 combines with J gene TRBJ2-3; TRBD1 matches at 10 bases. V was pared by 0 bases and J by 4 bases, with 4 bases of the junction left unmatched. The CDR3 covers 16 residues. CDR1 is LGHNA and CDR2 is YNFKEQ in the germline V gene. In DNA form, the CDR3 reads TGTGCCAGCAGCCAAGATGGGGACAGGGGCTCAGATACGCAGTATTTT. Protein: CASSQDGDRGSDTQYF.

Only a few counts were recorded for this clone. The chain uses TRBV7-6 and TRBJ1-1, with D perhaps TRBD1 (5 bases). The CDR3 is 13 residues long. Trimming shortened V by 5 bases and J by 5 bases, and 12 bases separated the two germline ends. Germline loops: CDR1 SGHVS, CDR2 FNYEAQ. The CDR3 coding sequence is TGTGCCAGCAGCCGCAGGGTATGGACTGAAGCTTTCTTT. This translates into CASSRRVWTEAFF. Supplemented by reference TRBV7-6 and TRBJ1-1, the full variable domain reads GAGVSQSPRYKVTKRGQDVALRCDPISGHVSLYWYRQALGQGPEFLTYFNYEAQQDKSGLPNDRFSAERPEGSISTLTIQRTEQRDSAMYRCASSRRVWTEAFFGQGTRLTVV.